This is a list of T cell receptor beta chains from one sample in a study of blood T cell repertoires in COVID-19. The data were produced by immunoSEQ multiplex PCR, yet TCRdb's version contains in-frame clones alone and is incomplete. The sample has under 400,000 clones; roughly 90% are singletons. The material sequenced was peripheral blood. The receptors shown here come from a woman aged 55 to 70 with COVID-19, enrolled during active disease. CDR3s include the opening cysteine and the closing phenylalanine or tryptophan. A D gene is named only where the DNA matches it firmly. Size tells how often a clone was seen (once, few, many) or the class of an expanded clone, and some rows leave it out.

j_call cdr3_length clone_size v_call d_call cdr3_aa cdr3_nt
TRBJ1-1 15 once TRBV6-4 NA CASKGEPGGDTEAFF TGTGCCAGCAAGGGCGAACCGGGAGGCGACACTGAAGCTTTCTTT
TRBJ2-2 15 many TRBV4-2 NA CASSQDYRVSGELFF TGTGCCAGCAGCCAAGATTACAGGGTATCCGGGGAGCTGTTTTTT
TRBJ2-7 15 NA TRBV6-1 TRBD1 CASSEFRQGAYEQYF TGTGCCAGCAGTGAATTCAGACAGGGGGCTTACGAGCAGTACTTC
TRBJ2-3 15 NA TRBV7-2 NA CASSPGGSSTDTQYF TGTGCCAGCAGCCCCGGGGGTTCTAGCACAGATACGCAGTATTTT
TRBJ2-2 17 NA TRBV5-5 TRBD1 CASSRPTTDRRTGELFF TGTGCCAGCAGCCGACCAACAACGGACAGGCGCACCGGGGAGCTGTTTTTT
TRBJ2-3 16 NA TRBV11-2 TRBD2 CASSPLLAGGTDTQYF TGTGCCAGCAGCCCTCTCCTAGCGGGGGGCACAGATACGCAGTATTTT
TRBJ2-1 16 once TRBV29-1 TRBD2 CSVVAASGGGYNEQFF TGCAGCGTTGTTGCGGCTAGCGGGGGGGGGTACAATGAGCAGTTCTTC
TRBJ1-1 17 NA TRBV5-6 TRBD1 CASSLLTGAGVNTEAFF TGTGCCAGCAGCTTGCTGACAGGGGCCGGTGTGAACACTGAAGCTTTCTTT
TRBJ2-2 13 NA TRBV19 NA CASSIQGQRELFF TGTGCCAGTAGTATCCAGGGTCAGAGGGAGCTGTTTTTT
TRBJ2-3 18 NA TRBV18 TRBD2 CASSLVLAGSASTDTQYF TGTGCCAGCTCACTAGTCCTAGCGGGGTCAGCTAGCACAGATACGCAGTATTTT
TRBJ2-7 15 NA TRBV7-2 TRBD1 CASSLGQVGAYEQYF TGTGCCAGCAGCCTAGGACAGGTAGGGGCTTACGAGCAGTACTTC
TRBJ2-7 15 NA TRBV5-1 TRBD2 CASSLETSGVGEQYF TGCGCCAGCAGCTTGGAGACTAGCGGGGTGGGGGAGCAGTACTTC
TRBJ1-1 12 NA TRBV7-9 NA CASSSSGFVAFF TGTGCCAGCAGCTCATCAGGTTTTGTCGCTTTCTTT
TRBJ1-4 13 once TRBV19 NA CASQTSGDEKLFF TGTGCCAGTCAGACATCGGGGGATGAAAAACTGTTTTTT
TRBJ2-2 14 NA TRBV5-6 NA CASSLVVLTGELFF TGTGCCAGCAGCTTGGTGGTACTCACCGGGGAGCTGTTTTTT
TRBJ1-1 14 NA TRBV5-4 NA CASSSARGLSEAFF TGTGCCAGCAGTTCGGCTCGGGGATTGAGTGAAGCTTTCTTT
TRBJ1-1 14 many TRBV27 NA CASSFEFPNTEAFF TGTGCCAGCAGTTTCGAGTTCCCGAACACTGAAGCTTTCTTT
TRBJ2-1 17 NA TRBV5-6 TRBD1 CASSFKLGTGGGNEQFF TGTGCCAGCAGCTTCAAACTCGGGACAGGGGGAGGCAATGAGCAGTTCTTC
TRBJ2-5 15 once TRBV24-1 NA CATMDSQTGQETQYF TGTGCCACGATGGACAGTCAAACCGGTCAAGAGACCCAGTACTTC
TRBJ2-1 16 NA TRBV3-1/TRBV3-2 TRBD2 CASSRIVAGINNEQFF TGTGCCAGCAGCCGCATTGTAGCGGGGATTAACAATGAGCAGTTCTTC
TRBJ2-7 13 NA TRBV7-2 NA CASSLQGNYEQYF TGTGCCAGCAGCCTGCAGGGGAACTACGAGCAGTACTTC
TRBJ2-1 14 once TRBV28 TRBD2 CASRPSGDHNEQFF TGTGCCAGCAGACCTAGCGGGGACCACAATGAGCAGTTCTTC
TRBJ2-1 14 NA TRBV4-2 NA CASSQDIPRGEQFF TGTGCCAGCAGCCAAGATATCCCCAGGGGTGAGCAGTTCTTC
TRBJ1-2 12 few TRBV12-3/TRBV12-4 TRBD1 CASSRDSYGYTF TGTGCCAGCAGCCGGGACAGCTATGGCTACACCTTC
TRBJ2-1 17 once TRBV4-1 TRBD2 CASSQGGLAGTYNEQFF TGCGCCAGCAGCCAAGGGGGACTAGCGGGAACCTACAATGAGCAGTTCTTC
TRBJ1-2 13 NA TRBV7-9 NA CASTGKEGGGYTF TGTGCCAGCACTGGAAAAGAGGGAGGTGGCTACACCTTC
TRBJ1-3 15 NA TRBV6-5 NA CASSNWGDSGNTIYF TGTGCCAGCAGCAATTGGGGCGACTCTGGAAACACCATATATTTT
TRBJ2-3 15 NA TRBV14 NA CASSPSLQRTDTQYF TGTGCCAGCAGCCCGAGTCTCCAGAGGACAGATACGCAGTATTTT
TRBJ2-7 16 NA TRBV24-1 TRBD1 CATSDPGQVLSYEQYF TGTGCCACCAGTGACCCGGGACAGGTTTTATCCTACGAGCAGTACTTC
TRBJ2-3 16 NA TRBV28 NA CASTGGGTGSTDTQYF TGTGCCAGCACGGGAGGAGGGACAGGCAGCACAGATACGCAGTATTTT
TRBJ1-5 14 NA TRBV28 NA CASSLAGAIRPQHF TGTGCCAGCAGTTTGGCAGGGGCGATCAGGCCCCAGCATTTT